Sequencing of this TCR beta chain was carried out in a study of neoadjuvant anti-PD-1 for oral cavity cancer. General observations from the study: Treg/Th17 ratio rose with pretreatment blood and fell with post-treatment tumor TCRbeta clonality. Each response group had just a few patients in TCR analyses.

Analysis of PBMCs was direct, with no culture step. For this clone: Its antigen remains unidentified.

Repertoires were generated with immunoSEQ multiplex PCR, while TCRdb's copy carries only in-frame clones and drops some. Of 15,000 to 20,000 clones in the sample, just over 65% are singletons; the top ten hold approximately 2.5%. The TCR sequence derives from a person aged 35-79 years with oral cavity squamous cell carcinoma. The specimen was PBMCs, collected before nivolumab (anti-PD-1) treatment.

The CDR3 nucleotides read TGTGCCAGCATCGGAGGGACGGCTAGGACTAGCGGGAGGCCGACTTACGAGCAGTACTTC. It yields the protein CASIGGTARTSGRPTYEQYF. The chain links TRBV2 to TRBJ2-7; TRBD2 agrees at 14 bases. The CDR3 consists of 20 residues. Germline CDR1 is SNHLY and CDR2 is FYNNEI. Losses at the gene ends were 7 bases for V and 4 bases for J; bases not matched to a gene: 21.